The sequence of this TCR beta chain was determined in a study of shared clonotypes between healthy human individuals. This clone occurred once. Assay: immunoSEQ multiplex PCR; the TCRdb copy retains only in-frame clones and omits some. The repertoire includes fewer than 1.6 million clones, approximately 98.5% of them detected once, and around 0.33% sits in the top ten. The receptor comes from a man aged 25 to 40 in good health. The sample comprised naive CD4+ T cells sorted from blood. Sample subset: CD45RA+ positively selected.

The CDR3 loop is CASSLRRDLKTQYF. The DNA of the CDR3 is TGTGCCAGCAGTTTGCGGAGGGATCTGAAGACCCAGTACTTC. The chain recombines TRBV28 with TRBJ2-5; D might be TRBD2 (6 bases). V was cut by 3 bases and J by 6 bases, with 14 bases left in between. In germline, CDR1 is MDHEN, CDR2 SYDVKM. The CDR3 spans 14 residues.